Presented here are 16 T cell receptor beta chains from one specimen sequenced in a study of identical twins. TCRdb independently ran MiXCR on the 5' RACE reads; one entry per CDR3 protein. Of approximately 220,000 distinct CDR3 sequences in the sample, approximately 7.9% were seen once. These data also formed part of another study, on yellow fever vaccine responses in identical twins.

Sequencing used CD8+ T cells sorted from blood. These receptors all come from a woman aged 18 to 35 in good health.

In its sample, this clonotype was seen a few times. The V call is TRBV7-9, the J call TRBJ2-2, with 10 bases aligning to TRBD2. The CDR3 is 17 amino acids. With V trimmed by 2 bases and J by 4 bases, 7 bases remained unmatched. Germline V lookup: CDR1 SEHNR, CDR2 FQNEAQ (reference sequence). CDR3 in DNA: TGTGCCAGCAGCTTAATCCTAGCGGGGGCCACCACCGGGGAGCTGTTTTTT. This translates into CASSLILAGATTGELFF.

This clonotype has just a few counts. This chain uses TRBV20-1 with TRBJ2-7; D may be TRBD1 or TRBD2 (5 bases each). Between the trimmed V and J ends, which lost 1 base and 3 bases, there was a span of 10 bases. The CDR3 is made up of 13 amino acids. The germline CDR1 and CDR2 sequences are DFQATT and SNEGSKA (reference sequence). The CDR3 bases are TGCAGTGCTAGAGCAGGGACGAACTACGAGCAGTACTTC. Its protein product is CSARAGTNYEQYF.

In its sample, this clonotype was seen a few times. CDR3 in DNA: TGTGCCAGCAGCCCACCTTATAGCCTCGGGGAGCTGTTTTTT. Translated, it gives CASSPPYSLGELFF. This chain joins TRBV6-1 and TRBJ2-2; D is uncertain. CDR3 length: 14 amino acids. Germline V lookup: CDR1 MNHNS, CDR2 SASEGT. Trimming took 6 bases from V and 7 from J, leaving 15 bases between them.

The genes are TRBV7-6 and TRBJ2-3; perhaps TRBD2 as D (5 bases). CDR1 and CDR2 (germline): SGHVS, FNYEAQ. The CDR3 is 15 residues long. V was clipped by 5 bases and J by 0 bases, with 12 bases between them. CDR3 amino acids: CASSATRGSTDTQYF. The CDR3 DNA follows: TGTGCCAGCAGCGCGACCCGGGGAAGCACAGATACGCAGTATTTT. The full variable domain, completed using reference TRBV7-6 and TRBJ2-3, is GAGVSQSPRYKVTKRGQDVALRCDPISGHVSLYWYRQALGQGPEFLTYFNYEAQQDKSGLPNDRFSAERPEGSISTLTIQRTEQRDSAMYRCASSATRGSTDTQYFGPGTRLTVL.

This chain connects TRBV24-1 to TRBJ2-3, with TRBD1 matching over 7 bases. The CDR3 totals 17 residues. V lost 3 bases, J lost 2 bases, and 10 bases stayed unmatched. Per germline, CDR1 KGHDR and CDR2 SFDVKD. In DNA form, the CDR3 reads TGTGCCACCAGTGATGGGGTCTACAGGGGACCCACAGATACGCAGTATTTT. This sequence encodes CATSDGVYRGPTDTQYF.

This clonotype appeared a few times. J is TRBJ2-5 and V is TRBV3-1; a possible D gene is TRBD2 (5 bases). The CDR3 has 15 amino acids. The ends were cut back, 2 bases at V and 0 bases at J, with 10 bases in the middle. Germline V gene sequence: CDR1 LGHDT, CDR2 YNNKEL (reference sequence). Written as DNA, the CDR3 is TGTGCCAGCAGCCAATTTACGGGGTACCAAGAGACCCAGTACTTC. As protein: CASSQFTGYQETQYF.

This clonotype was seen repeatedly, ten times or more. J is TRBJ2-5 and V is TRBV20-1, with D possibly matching TRBD1 (5 bases). Germline assignment: CDR1 DFQATT and CDR2 SNEGSKA (reference sequence). This CDR3 spans 12 amino acids. The chain's CDR3 is CSGVGPQETQYF. In nucleotides, the CDR3 is TGCAGCGGCGTGGGGCCCCAAGAGACCCAGTACTTC.

At least ten counts were recorded for this clonotype. V and J are TRBV7-6 and TRBJ2-5; D uncertain. V lost 2 bases and J lost 5, with 12 bases in between. This CDR3 contains 14 residues. The germline CDR1 and CDR2 sequences are SGHVS and FNYEAQ. This CDR3 reads CASSLLFSGETQYF. Written as DNA, the CDR3 is TGTGCCAGCAGCTTACTGTTTAGTGGGGAGACCCAGTACTTC.

V usage is TRBV7-9 and J usage is TRBJ2-1, with 8 nucleotides matching TRBD1. The J segment lost 4 bases and the V segment lost 5 bases, leaving 7 bases of the junction unmatched. CDR1 is SEHNR and CDR2 is FQNEAQ in the germline V gene (reference sequence). The CDR3 contains 15 residues. The CDR3 DNA reads TGTGCCAGCAGCGCGACAGGGGTACTATACAATGAGCAGTTCTTC. It is translated as CASSATGVLYNEQFF.

This clonotype occurred a few times. This rearrangement joins TRBV28 to TRBJ2-3, with D hard to call. Looked up from germline, CDR1 is MDHEN and CDR2 is SYDVKM. The CDR3 has 15 residues. Trimming left V 6 bases short and J 2 bases short, with 15 bases between. The CDR3 region is CASSPVGTYTDTQYF. CDR3 nucleotide sequence: TGTGCCAGCAGCCCCGTAGGTACCTACACAGATACGCAGTATTTT.

V is TRBV25-1 and J is TRBJ1-2; 7 bases line up with TRBD1. The CDR3 totals 13 residues. Trimming removed 4 bases from V and 10 bases from J; junction bases left unmatched: 9. CDR1 and CDR2 (germline): MGHDK, SYGVNS. The CDR3 nucleotides are TGTGCCAGCAGTGTCGACAGGGTCGATGACTACACCTTC. The encoded protein is CASSVDRVDDYTF.

CDR3 in DNA: TGTGCCAGCAGCTTAAGGGTAGCGGGAGACCCGTACGAGCAGTACTTC. This codes for CASSLRVAGDPYEQYF. V is TRBV7-8 and J is TRBJ2-7; 9 bases line up with TRBD2. J lost 4 bases, V lost 2 bases, and 9 bases had no gene match. The CDR3 covers 16 residues. CDR1 is SGHVS, CDR2 FQNEAQ, per germline. Full variable domain (missing parts from reference TRBV7-8 and TRBJ2-7): GAGVSQSPRYKVAKRGQDVALRCDPISGHVSLFWYQQALGQGPEFLTYFQNEAQLDKSGLPSDRFFAERPEGSVSTLKIQRTQQEDSAVYLCASSLRVAGDPYEQYFGPGTRLTVT.

The chain is built from TRBV7-3 and TRBJ1-5; TRBD1 matches at 7 bases. The J segment lost 6 bases and the V segment lost 5 bases, leaving 4 bases of the junction unmatched. CDR1 is SGHTA and CDR2 is FQGTGA in the germline V gene. CDR3 length: 13 residues. This chain's CDR3 is CASSQGGSQPQHF. CDR3 DNA: TGTGCCAGCAGCCAGGGGGGCAGTCAGCCCCAGCATTTT. Based on the CDR3 plus reference TRBV7-3 and TRBJ1-5, the full variable domain is GAGVSQTPSNKVTEKGKYVELRCDPISGHTALYWYRQSLGQGPEFLIYFQGTGAADDSGLPNDRFFAVRPEGSVSTLKIQRTERGDSAVYLCASSQGGSQPQHFGDGTRLSIL.

This clonotype was detected a few times. The chain employs TRBV12-3 or TRBV12-4 and TRBJ2-1; D unclear. The CDR3 contains 11 residues. V lost 3 bases and J 12 bases, leaving 9 bases between the germline ends. This chain's CDR3 is CASSFSQWQFF. In DNA form, the CDR3 reads TGTGCCAGCAGTTTCAGTCAGTGGCAGTTCTTC.

The rearrangement uses TRBV2 and TRBJ2-1, with TRBD2 identical over 9 bases. The CDR3 contains 14 residues. Germline loops: CDR1 SNHLY, CDR2 FYNNEI. Germline trimming cut 3 bases from V and 6 bases from J; bases unmatched to any gene: 3. The CDR3 here is CASSEGGRANEQFF. In nucleotides, the CDR3 is TGTGCCAGCAGTGAGGGCGGGAGGGCCAATGAGCAGTTCTTC.

This chain connects TRBV3-1 to TRBJ2-1; D is uncertain. Trimming stripped 2 bases from V and 2 bases from J, with 4 bases between. In germline, CDR1 is LGHDT, CDR2 YNNKEL (reference sequence). The CDR3 is 13 residues long. DNA for the CDR3: TGTGCCAGCAGCCAAACAACCTACAATGAGCAGTTCTTC. The encoded protein is CASSQTTYNEQFF.